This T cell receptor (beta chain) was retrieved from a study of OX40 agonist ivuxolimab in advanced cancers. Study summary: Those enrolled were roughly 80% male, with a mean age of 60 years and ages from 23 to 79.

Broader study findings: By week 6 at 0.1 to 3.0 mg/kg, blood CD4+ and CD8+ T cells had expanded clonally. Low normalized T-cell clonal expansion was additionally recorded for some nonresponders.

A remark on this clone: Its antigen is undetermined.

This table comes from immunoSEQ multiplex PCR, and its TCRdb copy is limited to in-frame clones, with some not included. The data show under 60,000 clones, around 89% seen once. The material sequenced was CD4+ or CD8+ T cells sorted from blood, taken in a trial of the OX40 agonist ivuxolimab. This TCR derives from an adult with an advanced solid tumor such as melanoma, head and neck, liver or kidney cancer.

The CDR3 sequence: CASSDIRVEQYF. In DNA, the CDR3 is TGTGCCAGCAGCGATATCAGGGTCGAGCAGTACTTC. V and J are TRBV7-9 and TRBJ2-7, with D possibly being TRBD1 (5 bases). The CDR3 length is 12 residues. Germline lookup yields CDR1 SEHNR and CDR2 FQNEAQ (reference sequence). Trimming removed 5 bases at V and 6 bases at J, with 11 bases between.